This T cell receptor (beta chain) was sequenced in a study of cytomegalovirus exposure and HLA in healthy donors. Comments on this clone: The antigen is undetermined.

PCR employed 60 Vbeta and 13 Jbeta primers. The method was immunoSEQ multiplex PCR; TCRdb's version includes in-frame clones alone and lacks a portion of them. This repertoire shows approximately 170,000 clones, roughly 84% found once; its top ten account for around 1.5%. Broader study findings: The study put around 180 TCR beta chains on its list as cytomegalovirus-associated.

Trimming took off 11 bases at V and 8 bases at J, with 23 bases between the two ends. The V gene's germline CDR1 is LNHDA and CDR2 SQIVND (reference sequence). The CDR3 extends over 14 amino acids. The TCR sequence derives from a male donor in good health and CMV-seronegative. The chain uses TRBV19 and TRBJ2-3; the D gene is possibly TRBD1 (5 bases). Specimen: PBMCs. The CDR3 sequence: CASKVGRDGGTQYF. CDR3 coding DNA: TGTGCCTCCAAGGTAGGCAGGGATGGTGGTACGCAGTATTTT. Complete variable domain (other parts from reference TRBV19 and TRBJ2-3): DGGITQSPKYLFRKEGQNVTLSCEQNLNHDAMYWYRQDPGQGLRLIYYSQIVNDFQKGDIAEGYSVSREKKESFPLTVTSAQKNPTAFYLCASKVGRDGGTQYFGPGTRLTVL.